This T cell receptor (beta chain) was captured in a study of blood T cell repertoires in COVID-19. Study details: Researchers got acute and convalescent COVID-19 samples from the United States, Italy and Spain.

Germline V gives CDR1 LGHDT, CDR2 YNNKEL (reference sequence). The CDR3 sequence is 15 residues long. V gave up 7 bases and J gave up 2 bases, with 17 bases separating them. Authors' processing steps: Amplification from reference gene primers served as the basis for estimated nucleated cell counts. The assay was immunoSEQ multiplex PCR, and TCRdb's table has in-frame clones only and misses some. D and trimming come from the DNA, and the V and J calls and clone size come from that table. The sample lists roughly 70,000 clones, 85% to 90% seen once, with approximately 3% in the top ten. Input material: peripheral blood. This chain links TRBV3-1 (or the pseudogene TRBV3-2) with TRBJ1-2; no clear D gene. This clonotype was sampled from a man in his fifties or sixties with active COVID-19. The CDR3 reads CASTSKSGLNYGYTF. In DNA form, the CDR3 reads TGTGCCAGCACCTCAAAGTCAGGACTGAACTATGGCTACACCTTC.